Shown below are 21 T cell receptor beta chains from a single sample sequenced in a study of blood T cell repertoires in COVID-19. Libraries were prepared by immunoSEQ multiplex PCR; TCRdb keeps only in-frame clonotypes and omits some of them. The sample includes around 380,000 clones, 81% seen only once; the top ten take around 1.1%. The sample consisted of peripheral blood. The receptors originated from a human donor with acute or convalescent COVID-19. The donor label of this sample is uncertain.

The rearrangement links TRBV11-2 to TRBJ1-1; no reliable D call. The germline V gene encodes CDR1 SGHAT and CDR2 FQNNGV. The ends were cut back, 2 bases at V and 4 bases at J, with 8 bases in the middle. The CDR3 runs 13 residues. The CDR3 DNA reads as TGTGCCAGCAGCTTATCAGGTGGCACTGAAGCTTTCTTT. This sequence encodes CASSLSGGTEAFF.

The rearrangement uses TRBV21-1 and TRBJ1-5; whether TRBD1, the table's D call, matches the DNA was not checked. TRBV21-1 is reported as a pseudogene. The length of the CDR3 is 16 residues. The CDR3 reads CASSKGETGGNQPQHF. The CDR3 DNA is TGTGCCAGCAGCAAAGGGGAAACAGGGGGGAATCAGCCCCAGCATTTT.

This sequence joins TRBV3-1 (or the pseudogene TRBV3-2) and TRBJ2-5; 9 nucleotides agree with TRBD1. Trimming took 7 bases from V and 5 from J; bases not matched to a gene: 11. The CDR3 extends over 15 amino acids. Germline CDR1 reads LGHDT; CDR2 reads YNNKEL (reference sequence). The CDR3 spells CASIDPGQGGETQYF. DNA for the CDR3: TGTGCCAGCATCGATCCGGGACAGGGTGGGGAGACCCAGTACTTC.

This chain uses TRBV2 with TRBJ1-4, with TRBD1 matching over 7 bases. CDR3 length: 15 residues. Germline CDR1 and CDR2: SNHLY and FYNNEI. With V trimmed by 6 bases and J by 0 bases, 4 bases remained unmatched. The DNA for the CDR3 is TGTGCCAGCAGGAGACAGGGAGCAACTAATGAAAAACTGTTTTTT. It yields the protein CASRRQGATNEKLFF.

J is TRBJ1-1 and V is TRBV11-2; D might be TRBD1 (6 bases). V lost 1 base, J lost 4 bases, and 13 bases lay in between. This CDR3 is 15 amino acids long. Per germline, CDR1 SGHAT and CDR2 FQNNGV. CDR3 sequence: CASSLARGASTEAFF. CDR3 sequence (DNA): TGTGCCAGCAGCTTAGCGCGGGGGGCGAGCACTGAAGCTTTCTTT. The whole variable domain, filled in from reference TRBV11-2 and TRBJ1-1, reads EAGVAQSPRYKIIEKRQSVAFWCNPISGHATLYWYQQILGQGPKLLIQFQNNGVVDDSQLPKDRFSAERLKGVDSTLKIQPAKLEDSAVYLCASSLARGASTEAFFGQGTRLTVV.

The chain links TRBV7-9 to TRBJ1-1; 7 bases are a match to TRBD1. CDR1 and CDR2 (germline): SEHNR, FQNEAQ (reference sequence). The CDR3 runs 16 residues. With 4 bases clipped from V and 4 bases from J, the junction kept 12 bases outside the gene matches. CDR3 DNA sequence: TGTGCCAGCAGCTCTCAAAAGACAGGGATCGGCACTGAAGCTTTCTTT. Translated, it gives CASSSQKTGIGTEAFF.

The V and J genes are TRBV2 and TRBJ2-7, with D possibly matching TRBD1 (6 bases). The CDR3 contains 17 residues. Looked up from germline, CDR1 is SNHLY and CDR2 is FYNNEI. Trimming took 6 bases from V and 2 from J, leaving 23 bases between them. CDR3 region: CASSSPRRTATAYEQYF. In DNA form, the CDR3 reads TGTGCCAGCAGCTCTCCCCGACGGACAGCTACGGCCTACGAGCAGTACTTC.

The CDR3 protein is CASSQEGQGLNSPLHF. The CDR3 coding sequence is TGTGCCAGCAGCCAAGAGGGACAGGGCCTAAATTCACCCCTCCACTTT. The chain carries TRBV3-1 (or the pseudogene TRBV3-2) and TRBJ1-6, with 9 positions matching TRBD1. After removal of 0 bases from V and 7 bases from J, the junction contained 4 bases not matched to a gene. The CDR3 length is 16 residues. Germline CDR1 and CDR2: LGHDT and YNNKEL (reference sequence).

For this clone: Other DNA sequences in the sample encode the same CDR3. The chain has TRBV29-1 and TRBJ2-2; 11 bases agree with TRBD2. Germline CDR1 is SQVTM and CDR2 is ANQGSEA. V shed 2 bases and J 5 bases; nucleotides not matched to a gene: 4. The CDR3 loop spans 15 amino acids. The chain's CDR3 is CSVELAGGPTGELFF. The CDR3 DNA reads TGCAGCGTTGAATTAGCGGGAGGGCCAACCGGGGAGCTGTTTTTT.

This clone has a handful of counts. V usage is TRBV6-5 and J usage is TRBJ1-4; TRBD1 matches at 8 bases. V trimming: 4 bases; J trimming: 5 bases; junction bases outside the gene matches: 6. CDR3 length equals 15 residues. CDR1 is MNHEY, CDR2 SVGAGI, per germline. CDR3 in amino acids: CASSLTGQENEKLFF. The CDR3 nucleotides are TGTGCCAGCAGTTTGACGGGACAGGAAAATGAAAAACTGTTTTTT.

In this sample, this clone turned up once. The chain recombines TRBV11-2 with TRBJ2-1; TRBD2 agrees at 13 bases. The CDR3 contains 15 residues. V dropped 5 bases and J dropped 10; count of bases not matched to a gene: 8. CDR1 is SGHAT, CDR2 FQNNGV, per germline. The DNA for the CDR3 is TGTGCCAGCAGCCATGGACTAGCGGGGGCCGTGGAGCAGTTCTTC. Translation: CASSHGLAGAVEQFF. Full variable domain (outside the CDR3, taken from reference TRBV11-2 and TRBJ2-1): EAGVAQSPRYKIIEKRQSVAFWCNPISGHATLYWYQQILGQGPKLLIQFQNNGVVDDSQLPKDRFSAERLKGVDSTLKIQPAKLEDSAVYLCASSHGLAGAVEQFFGPGTRLTVL.

V usage is TRBV10-3 and J usage is TRBJ1-3; TRBD1 is a possible D gene (6 bases). The CDR3 spans 15 residues. CDR1 ENHRY and CDR2 SYGVKD come from the germline V gene. V gave up 6 bases and J gave up 3 bases, with 15 bases separating them. DNA of the CDR3: TGTGCCATCAGGAGCAGGGGAACTGGTGGAAACACCATATATTTT. Translated: CAIRSRGTGGNTIYF.

Only one count was recorded for this clone. This rearrangement joins TRBV18 to TRBJ1-2, with 7 bases aligning to TRBD1. CDR3 length: 13 residues. CDR1 is KGHSH, CDR2 LQKENI, per germline. The V and J ends lost 5 bases and 8 bases, in that order; junction bases with no gene match: 8. This chain's CDR3 is CASSDDREKGYTF. In DNA, the CDR3 is TGTGCCAGCTCAGATGACAGGGAGAAAGGCTACACCTTC.

The genes are TRBV21-1 and TRBJ1-1; the table's D gene call, TRBD1, was not cross checked with the DNA. TRBV21-1 has pseudogene status. The length of the CDR3 is 12 residues. CDR3 loop: CASSGWTGVAFF. The CDR3 DNA follows: TGTGCCAGCAGCGGATGGACAGGGGTGGCTTTCTTT.

A few counts support this clone. The rearrangement uses TRBV3-1 (or the pseudogene TRBV3-2) and TRBJ1-4; 8 nucleotides match TRBD1. Germline V gene sequence: CDR1 LGHDT, CDR2 YNNKEL (reference sequence). The CDR3 has 18 residues. V gave up 8 bases and J gave up 7 bases; unmatched junction bases: 21. The CDR3 protein is CASSDPGQDSLGGEKLFF. For the CDR3, the DNA is TGTGCCAGCTCGGACCCGGGACAGGACTCTCTTGGTGGTGAAAAACTGTTTTTT.

This clone was found once. The chain has TRBV28 and TRBJ2-7; 10 bases map to TRBD1. The length of the CDR3 is 16 residues. V shed 5 bases and J 5 bases; nucleotides not matched to a gene: 12. CDR1 MDHEN and CDR2 SYDVKM come from the germline V gene. CDR3 sequence: CASSPLGQGKFHEQYF. CDR3 bases: TGTGCCAGCAGTCCCCTGGGACAGGGGAAATTCCACGAGCAGTACTTC. Full variable domain (outside the CDR3, taken from reference TRBV28 and TRBJ2-7): DVKVTQSSRYLVKRTGEKVFLECVQDMDHENMFWYRQDPGLGLRLIYFSYDVKMKEKGDIPEGYSVSREKKERFSLILESASTNQTSMYLCASSPLGQGKFHEQYFGPGTRLTVT.

The chain uses TRBV27 and TRBJ2-1, with 7 bases fitting TRBD2. Germline trimming cut 3 bases from V and 1 base from J; bases unmatched to any gene: 6. Germline-derived CDR1 and CDR2 are MNHEY and SMNVEV (reference sequence). This CDR3 contains 16 residues. The CDR3, as DNA: TGTGCCAGCAGTTTGGGCGGGAGCGGATCCTACAATGAGCAGTTCTTC. Encoded protein: CASSLGGSGSYNEQFF.

The chain employs TRBV14 and TRBJ1-2, with D unclear. This CDR3 is 13 amino acids long. V was pared by 0 bases and J by 7 bases, with 9 bases between. Germline lookup yields CDR1 SGHDN and CDR2 FVKESK. Here the CDR3 DNA reads TGTGCCAGCAGCCAAGATCTCGATAGTGGCTACACCTTC. It encodes CASSQDLDSGYTF.

With regard to this clone: Other nucleotide sequences in the sample specify the same CDR3. CDR3 coding DNA: TGTGCCAGCAGTTCGGACAGGGACACTGAAGCTTTCTTT. This translates into CASSSDRDTEAFF. V usage is TRBV5-6 and J usage is TRBJ1-1; 8 bases fit TRBD1. CDR3 size: 13 residues. CDR1 is SGHDT and CDR2 is YYEEEE in the germline V gene. V shed 5 bases, J shed 3 bases, and the junction held 3 bases outside the gene matches.

This clone was seen more than once but under ten times. CDR3: CATGGGANYGYTF. DNA of the CDR3: TGTGCCACTGGAGGGGGCGCTAACTATGGCTACACCTTC. This chain connects TRBV28 to TRBJ1-2; 7 nucleotides align to TRBD1. Germline CDR1 reads MDHEN; CDR2 reads SYDVKM. V was pared by 10 bases and J by 0 bases, with 5 bases of the junction left unmatched. This CDR3 spans 13 amino acids.

The chain combines TRBV5-1 with TRBJ2-1; the match to TRBD2 covers 13 bases. The trim removed 3 bases at V and 5 bases at J, leaving 2 bases unmatched. Germline V gives CDR1 SGHRS, CDR2 YFSETQ. This CDR3 has 15 residues. The CDR3 spells CASSWTSGRNNEQFF. In DNA, the CDR3 is TGCGCCAGCAGCTGGACTAGCGGGAGAAACAATGAGCAGTTCTTC.